Each of the 12 T cell receptor beta chains below was sequenced from the same sample in a study of intratumoral heterogeneity in liver cancer. Data came from immunoSEQ multiplex PCR; TCRdb stores just in-frame clones and leaves some out. The sample includes about 20,000 clones, roughly 73% seen only once; the top ten take about 18%. The sequences come from tumor-adjacent normal tissue, collected before any cancer treatment. These receptors all stem from a woman aged 70-85 years with hepatocellular carcinoma.

The chain links TRBV7-2 to TRBJ2-7; TRBD2 matches at 9 bases. This CDR3 has 14 residues. With V trimmed by 3 bases and J by 0 bases, 0 bases remained unmatched. Germline V gene sequence: CDR1 SGHTA, CDR2 FQGNSA. The CDR3 loop is CASSFSGSSYEQYF. As DNA, the CDR3 is TGTGCCAGCAGCTTTAGCGGGAGCTCCTACGAGCAGTACTTC. The variable domain in full, completed from reference TRBV7-2 and TRBJ2-7, reads GAGVSQSPSNKVTEKGKDVELRCDPISGHTALYWYRQSLGQGLEFLIYFQGNSAPDKSGLPSDRFSAERTGGSVSTLTIQRTQQEDSAVYLCASSFSGSSYEQYFGPGTRLTVT.

V and J are TRBV5-6 and TRBJ2-6; D is ambiguous. Germline V gene lookup returns CDR1 SGHDT and CDR2 YYEEEE. CDR3 length equals 15 residues. The germline V and J ends were trimmed by 4 bases and 0 bases, with 8 bases remaining between them. The CDR3 is CASSVIHSGANVLTF. In DNA, the CDR3 is TGTGCCAGCAGCGTGATCCACTCTGGGGCCAACGTCCTGACTTTC.

This clone was recorded a few times. The chain employs TRBV29-1 and TRBJ2-3; D is unresolved. The CDR3 is 13 residues long. Germline V gene lookup returns CDR1 SQVTM and CDR2 ANQGSEA. V dropped 3 bases and J dropped 0 bases, with 7 bases sitting between them. The CDR3, as DNA: TGCAGCGTTGACCCGTCTAGCACAGATACGCAGTATTTT. It specifies CSVDPSSTDTQYF.

This rearrangement joins TRBV27 to TRBJ2-3; D possibly corresponds to TRBD1 (6 bases). V was shortened by 2 bases and J by 4 bases, with 13 bases between the two germline ends. This CDR3 is built from 15 residues. Germline V lookup: CDR1 MNHEY, CDR2 SMNVEV (reference sequence). The CDR3: CASSLRWGLADTQYF. CDR3 nucleotide sequence: TGTGCCAGCAGTTTACGGTGGGGGCTCGCAGATACGCAGTATTTT.

The gene calls are TRBV5-1 and TRBJ2-4, with 7 bases fitting TRBD1. The ends lost 3 bases at V and 0 bases at J; junction bases unmatched: 9. The CDR3 runs 17 residues. Per germline, CDR1 SGHRS and CDR2 YFSETQ. The CDR3 DNA follows: TGCGCCAGCAGCTGGGGGATTCAGGGGGAAGCCAAAAACATTCAGTACTTC. Amino acid sequence: CASSWGIQGEAKNIQYF.

The chain employs TRBV2 and TRBJ2-7, with TRBD2 as a possible D gene (6 bases). The CDR3 totals 14 residues. The germline V gene encodes CDR1 SNHLY and CDR2 FYNNEI. V was clipped by 3 bases and J by 4 bases, with 13 bases between them. The CDR3 DNA follows: TGTGCCAGCAGTGAGCGGGATAGCAGGTACGAGCAGTACTTC. It codes for CASSERDSRYEQYF.

This clone was detected once. V is TRBV7-9 and J is TRBJ2-1, with D maybe TRBD2 (7 bases). Germline CDR1 SEHNR, CDR2 FQNEAQ (reference sequence). The CDR3 runs 15 residues. V was trimmed by 6 bases and J by 5 bases, leaving 17 bases between them. CDR3 loop: CASSIGGERHNEQFF. The DNA of the CDR3 is TGTGCCAGCAGTATAGGGGGGGAACGGCACAATGAGCAGTTCTTC.

The V gene is TRBV7-2, the J gene TRBJ2-7; a possible D gene is TRBD2 (5 bases). V lost 4 bases and J lost 2, with 12 bases in between. The CDR3 runs to 14 residues. Germline V gene sequence: CDR1 SGHTA, CDR2 FQGNSA. The CDR3 DNA follows: TGTGCCAGCAGCTCGCGACGGGGAGCCTACGAGCAGTACTTC. Protein sequence: CASSSRRGAYEQYF.

This clone was picked up one time. The V gene is TRBV5-1, the J gene TRBJ2-1; the match to TRBD2 covers 8 bases. V was pared by 4 bases and J by 4 bases, with 4 bases of the junction left unmatched. The CDR3 spans 14 residues. From germline, CDR1 is SGHRS and CDR2 YFSETQ. This CDR3 is CASSGASGYNEQFF. CDR3 DNA sequence: TGCGCCAGCAGCGGGGCTAGCGGGTACAATGAGCAGTTCTTC.

The chain combines TRBV28 with TRBJ1-1; no clear D. V lost 6 bases and J 1 base, leaving 9 bases between the germline ends. CDR1 is MDHEN and CDR2 is SYDVKM in the germline V gene. The CDR3 totals 13 residues. In DNA, the CDR3 is TGTGCCAGCAGACTAAGGACGAACACTGAAGCTTTCTTT. This gives the protein CASRLRTNTEAFF.

The chain employs TRBV9 and TRBJ1-2; maybe TRBD1 (5 bases). The CDR3 has 16 amino acids. V lost 6 bases and J 0 bases, leaving 18 bases between the germline ends. The germline V gene has CDR1 SGDLS and CDR2 YYNGEE. Here the CDR3 DNA reads TGTGCCAGCACCCAAAGTATAACAGGTGCTAACTATGGCTACACCTTC. Its translation is CASTQSITGANYGYTF.

This chain joins TRBV24-1 and TRBJ2-2; no definite D call. The germline V gene encodes CDR1 KGHDR and CDR2 SFDVKD. CDR3 length: 12 residues. Trimming took 6 bases from V and 5 from J, leaving 6 bases between them. The CDR3 DNA follows: TGTGCCACCAGTCTAGGGACCGGGGAGCTGTTTTTT. Translated: CATSLGTGELFF.